This T cell receptor beta chain stems from a study of T-cell reconstitution after alpha-beta-depleted transplantation in children. This clonotype was seen a few times. TCRbeta library preparation incorporated unique molecular identifiers. TCRdb processed the PCR reads anew with MiXCR; each CDR3 protein has one entry. The sample has just over 350,000 distinct CDR3 sequences, about 14% seen once. The CDR3 totals 17 residues. V was trimmed by 0 bases and J by 3 bases, leaving 17 bases between them. CDR1 LGHDT and CDR2 YNNKEL come from the germline V gene (reference sequence). This sequence was found in a human donor who donated a stem cell graft to a child with Fanconi anemia. This rearrangement joins TRBV3-1 to TRBJ2-5; D possibly matches TRBD1 or TRBD2 (5 bases each). The sequencing here drew on PBMCs, taken from the stem cell graft. CDR3 sequence reads: CASSQDLSGARKETQYF. The CDR3 nucleotides read TGTGCCAGCAGCCAAGACTTGTCCGGGGCGCGAAAAGAGACCCAGTACTTC.